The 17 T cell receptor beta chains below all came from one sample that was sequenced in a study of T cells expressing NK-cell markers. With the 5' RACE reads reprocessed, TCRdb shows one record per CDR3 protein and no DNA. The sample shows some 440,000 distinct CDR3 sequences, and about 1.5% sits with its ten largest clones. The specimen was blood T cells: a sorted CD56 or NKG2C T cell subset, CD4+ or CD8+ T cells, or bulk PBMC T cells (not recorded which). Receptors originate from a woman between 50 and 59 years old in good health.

The CDR3: CASRKGPRTGNYGYTF. The rearrangement joins TRBV12-3 or TRBV12-4 to TRBJ1-2; the TCRdb D gene call, TRBD1, has no DNA to confirm it. This CDR3 has 16 amino acids.

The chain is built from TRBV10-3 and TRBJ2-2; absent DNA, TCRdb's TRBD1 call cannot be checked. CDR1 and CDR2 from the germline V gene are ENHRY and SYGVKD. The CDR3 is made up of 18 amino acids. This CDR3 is CAISESRQGAANTGELFF.

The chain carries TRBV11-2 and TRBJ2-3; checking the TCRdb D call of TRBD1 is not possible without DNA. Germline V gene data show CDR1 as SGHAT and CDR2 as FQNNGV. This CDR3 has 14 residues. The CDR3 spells CASRWTGTTDTQYF.

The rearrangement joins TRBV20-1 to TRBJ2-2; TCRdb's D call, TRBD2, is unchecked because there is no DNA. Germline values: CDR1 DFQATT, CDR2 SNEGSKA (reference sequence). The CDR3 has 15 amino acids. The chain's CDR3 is CSASLPGGRAGELFF.

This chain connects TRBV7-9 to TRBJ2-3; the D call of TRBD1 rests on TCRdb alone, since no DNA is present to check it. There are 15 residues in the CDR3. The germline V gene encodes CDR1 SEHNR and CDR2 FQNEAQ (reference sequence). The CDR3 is CASSSPGRTTDTQYF.

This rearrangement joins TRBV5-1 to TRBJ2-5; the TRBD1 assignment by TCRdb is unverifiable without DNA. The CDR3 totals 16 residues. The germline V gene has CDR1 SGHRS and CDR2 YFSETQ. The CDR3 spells CASSLANIDRKETQYF.

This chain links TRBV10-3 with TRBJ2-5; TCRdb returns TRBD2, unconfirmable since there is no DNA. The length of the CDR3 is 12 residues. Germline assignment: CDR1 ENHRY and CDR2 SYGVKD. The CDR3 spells CAISPWRETQYF.

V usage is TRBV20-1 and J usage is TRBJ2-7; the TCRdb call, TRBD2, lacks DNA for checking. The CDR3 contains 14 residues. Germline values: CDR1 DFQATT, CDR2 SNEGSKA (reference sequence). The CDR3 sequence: CSASPSRTVYEQYF.

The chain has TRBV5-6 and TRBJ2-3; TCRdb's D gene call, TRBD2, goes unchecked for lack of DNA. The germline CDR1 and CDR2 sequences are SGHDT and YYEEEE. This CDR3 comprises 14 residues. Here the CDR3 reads CASSWTWRERTQYF.

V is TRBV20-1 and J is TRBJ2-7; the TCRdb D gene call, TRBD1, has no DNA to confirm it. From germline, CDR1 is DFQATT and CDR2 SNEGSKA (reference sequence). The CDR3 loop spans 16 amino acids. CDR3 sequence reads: CSAKVILRGNLDEQYF.

CDR3 protein: CASSPLRDRKVSPLHF. This chain uses TRBV7-2 with TRBJ1-6; without DNA, the TCRdb call of TRBD1 cannot be checked. Germline CDR1 is SGHTA and CDR2 is FQGNSA. The CDR3 consists of 16 residues.

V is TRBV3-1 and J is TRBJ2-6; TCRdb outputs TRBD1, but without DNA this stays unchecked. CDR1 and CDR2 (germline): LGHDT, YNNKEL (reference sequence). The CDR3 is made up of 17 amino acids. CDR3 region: CASSRATGRSGANVLTF.

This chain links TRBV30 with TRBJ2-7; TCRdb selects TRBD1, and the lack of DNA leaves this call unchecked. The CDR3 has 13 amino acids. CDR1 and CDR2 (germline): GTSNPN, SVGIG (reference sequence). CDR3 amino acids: CACIRQVSYEQYF.

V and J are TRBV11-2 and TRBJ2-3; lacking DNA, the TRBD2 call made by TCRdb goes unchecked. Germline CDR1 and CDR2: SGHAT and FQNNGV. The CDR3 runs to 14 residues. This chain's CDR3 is CASRTLGRRDTQYF.

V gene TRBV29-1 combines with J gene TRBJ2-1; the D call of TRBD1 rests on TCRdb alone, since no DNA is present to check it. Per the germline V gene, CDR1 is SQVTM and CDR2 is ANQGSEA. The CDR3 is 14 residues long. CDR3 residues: CSVGQFVGSDEQFF.

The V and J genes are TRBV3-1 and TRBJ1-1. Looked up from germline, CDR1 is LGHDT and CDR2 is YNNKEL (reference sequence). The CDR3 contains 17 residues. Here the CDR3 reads CASSHQSHFSQNTEAFF.

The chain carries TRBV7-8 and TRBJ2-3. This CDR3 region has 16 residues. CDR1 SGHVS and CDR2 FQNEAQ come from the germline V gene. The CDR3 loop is CASSSDRPQRSDTQYF.